These 19 T cell receptor beta chains originate from one sample sequenced in a study of blood T cell repertoires in COVID-19. TCRdb keeps only in-frame clones here, not all; method: immunoSEQ multiplex PCR. The table records about 59,000 clones, around 91% of them present only once. Specimen: peripheral blood. Receptors originate from a human donor in a cohort sampled during active COVID-19.

Only a few counts were recorded for this clone. CDR3 sequence (DNA): TGTGCCACACGTTCCGGGACAGGAGTCTATGGCTACACCTTC. Its translation is CATRSGTGVYGYTF. The chain uses TRBV15 and TRBJ1-2; TRBD1 aligns across 8 bases. Germline V gene sequence: CDR1 LNHNV, CDR2 YYDKDF (reference sequence). The CDR3 loop spans 14 amino acids. V lost 9 bases, J lost 4 bases, and 10 bases stayed unmatched.

This chain joins TRBV19 and TRBJ1-3; the D is unclear. In germline, CDR1 is LNHDA, CDR2 SQIVND (reference sequence). The CDR3 runs to 16 residues. V gave up 7 bases and J gave up 0 bases, with 16 bases separating them. CDR3 protein: CASTDSFAGSGNTIYF. CDR3 DNA: TGTGCCAGTACCGATTCGTTCGCAGGCTCTGGAAACACCATATATTTT.

The V call is TRBV9, the J call TRBJ2-1; TRBD2 aligns across 11 bases. The CDR3 loop spans 15 amino acids. Germline-derived CDR1 and CDR2 are SGDLS and YYNGEE. V gave up 4 bases and J gave up 8 bases; unmatched junction bases: 8. As DNA, the CDR3 is TGTGCCAGCAGCCCTAGCGGGGGGCTACGGGATGAGCAGTTCTTC. It yields the protein CASSPSGGLRDEQFF.

The rearrangement joins TRBV2 to TRBJ2-7, with D possibly TRBD1 on 5 matching bases. The germline CDR1 and CDR2 sequences are SNHLY and FYNNEI. The CDR3 sequence is 14 residues long. V lost 4 bases, J lost 4 bases, and 14 bases lay in between. The CDR3 here is CASSVRQGLYEQYF. CDR3 in DNA: TGTGCCAGCAGTGTGAGGCAGGGATTATACGAGCAGTACTTC.

The CDR3 DNA is TGTGCCAGCAACCCAGGGGGAATGAACACTGAAGCTTTCTTT. Its protein product is CASNPGGMNTEAFF. The chain couples TRBV27 to TRBJ1-1, with 7 bases identical to TRBD1. Germline CDR1 reads MNHEY; CDR2 reads SMNVEV (reference sequence). CDR3 length: 14 amino acids. Trimming at V came to 7 bases and at J to 0 bases, leaving 5 bases not matched to a gene.

This chain uses TRBV11-2 with TRBJ2-2; D unresolved. CDR3 length equals 15 residues. CDR1 is SGHAT and CDR2 is FQNNGV in the germline V gene. The ends were cut back, 2 bases at V and 6 bases at J, with 13 bases in the middle. The CDR3 nucleotides read TGTGCCAGCAGCTTAATGGTGGCCATGGCCGGGGAGCTGTTTTTT. Protein sequence: CASSLMVAMAGELFF.

The chain recombines TRBV18 with TRBJ1-5; TRBD1 aligns across 9 bases. Germline values: CDR1 KGHSH, CDR2 LQKENI. V dropped 3 bases and J dropped 3; count of bases not matched to a gene: 12. This CDR3 spans 18 amino acids. CDR3 in DNA: TGTGCCAGCTCACCCCTCGGGACAGGGATGACCATCAATCAGCCCCAGCATTTT. Translating gives CASSPLGTGMTINQPQHF.

The DNA for the CDR3 is TGTGCCAGCAGTGTACTAGCGGGGGGTCCCAAGGATGAGCAGTTCTTC. Translated: CASSVLAGGPKDEQFF. This sequence joins TRBV2 and TRBJ2-1, with 12 bases that match TRBD2. CDR1 is SNHLY and CDR2 is FYNNEI in the germline V gene. The CDR3 runs to 16 residues. J was trimmed by 8 bases and V by 4 bases; bases with no gene match: 9.

The chain employs TRBV5-1 and TRBJ1-1; D remains unclear. The CDR3 has 14 residues. Per germline, CDR1 SGHRS and CDR2 YFSETQ. V was clipped by 4 bases and J by 3 bases, with 13 bases between them. The CDR3, as DNA: TGCGCCAGCAGCCCCCTCCCCGCGGACACTGAAGCTTTCTTT. This translates into CASSPLPADTEAFF.

The chain uses TRBV12-3 or TRBV12-4 and TRBJ2-1; 8 bases align to TRBD2. V was clipped by 3 bases and J by 9 bases; unmatched bases: 4. The CDR3 consists of 13 residues. The DNA for the CDR3 is TGTGCCAGCAGTTTTACTAGCGGATCTGAGCAGTTCTTC. Translating it yields CASSFTSGSEQFF.

This clone was counted once. This rearrangement joins TRBV15 to TRBJ1-3; no reliable D call. This CDR3 has 14 residues. The V end lost 3 bases, the J end lost 2 bases, and 8 bases lay between the germline ends. Germline assignment: CDR1 LNHNV and CDR2 YYDKDF (reference sequence). CDR3 coding DNA: TGTGCCACCAGCAGGGTAGGAGCTGGAAACACCATATATTTT. Translation gives CATSRVGAGNTIYF.

The gene calls are TRBV5-1 and TRBJ2-3; 7 bases align to TRBD1. The length of the CDR3 is 16 residues. The V gene end was trimmed by 4 bases and the J gene end by 1 base; junction bases not matched to a gene: 9. Per germline, CDR1 SGHRS and CDR2 YFSETQ. The CDR3 spells CASSPPKGGGTDTQYF. CDR3 nucleotide sequence: TGCGCCAGCAGCCCCCCGAAAGGGGGCGGCACAGATACGCAGTATTTT.

The chain recombines TRBV7-9 with TRBJ2-5, with D perhaps TRBD1 (6 bases). Germline values: CDR1 SEHNR, CDR2 FQNEAQ (reference sequence). The V end lost 4 bases, the J end lost 5 bases, and 11 bases lay between the germline ends. The CDR3 has 13 amino acids. The CDR3, as DNA: TGTGCCAGCAGCTCCACCACAGGGGAGACCCAGTACTTC. Translated, it gives CASSSTTGETQYF.

V is TRBV19 and J is TRBJ1-2, with 7 bases aligning to TRBD1. The CDR3 extends over 13 amino acids. Germline CDR1 is LNHDA and CDR2 is SQIVND (reference sequence). Trimming removed 11 bases from V and 2 bases from J; junction bases left unmatched: 8. CDR3 nucleotides: TGTGCCTCAAGCCGGGACAGCAACTATGGCTACACCTTC. Protein sequence: CASSRDSNYGYTF.

This rearrangement joins TRBV7-3 to TRBJ2-1; 16 bases fit TRBD2. Germline loops: CDR1 SGHTA, CDR2 FQGTGA. Trimming removed 5 bases from V and 7 bases from J; junction bases left unmatched: 8. This CDR3 contains 17 residues. In nucleotides, the CDR3 is TGTGCCAGCAGCCTCTCCCCGGGACTAGCGGGAGGGAATGAGCAGTTCTTC. Translating gives CASSLSPGLAGGNEQFF. The full variable domain, its missing parts supplied by reference TRBV7-3 and TRBJ2-1, is GAGVSQTPSNKVTEKGKYVELRCDPISGHTALYWYRQSLGQGPEFLIYFQGTGAADDSGLPNDRFFAVRPEGSVSTLKIQRTERGDSAVYLCASSLSPGLAGGNEQFFGPGTRLTVL.

This clone occurred once. This chain connects TRBV6-5 to TRBJ1-2; 11 bases are a match to TRBD1. The CDR3 runs to 15 residues. V shed 4 bases and J 4 bases; nucleotides not matched to a gene: 5. Germline loops: CDR1 MNHEY, CDR2 SVGAGI. CDR3 coding DNA: TGTGCCAGCAGTTCCCGGGACAGGGGGACCTATGGCTACACCTTC. This encodes CASSSRDRGTYGYTF.

The rearrangement uses TRBV19 and TRBJ1-6; 7 bases agree with TRBD1. The CDR3 loop spans 14 amino acids. The germline CDR1 and CDR2 sequences are LNHDA and SQIVND (reference sequence). The trim removed 3 bases at V and 9 bases at J, leaving 5 bases unmatched. The CDR3 DNA reads as TGTGCCAGTAGTATGGGACAGTTCGCTTCACCCCTCCACTTT. Translation: CASSMGQFASPLHF.

The chain recombines TRBV7-2 with TRBJ2-2; D possibly corresponds to TRBD1 (6 bases). Germline loops: CDR1 SGHTA, CDR2 FQGNSA. V lost 4 bases and J lost 4, with 10 bases in between. The CDR3 totals 14 residues. CDR3 sequence: CASSSDRITGELFF. In DNA, the CDR3 is TGTGCCAGCAGCTCAGACAGGATCACCGGGGAGCTGTTTTTT.

This chain uses TRBV14 with TRBJ2-2, with TRBD1 identical over 7 bases. Germline CDR1 and CDR2: SGHDN and FVKESK. J was trimmed by 3 bases and V by 3 bases; bases with no gene match: 4. The CDR3 covers 15 residues. The chain's CDR3 is CASSQPTGDTGELFF. Here the CDR3 DNA reads TGTGCCAGCAGCCAGCCCACAGGGGACACCGGGGAGCTGTTTTTT.